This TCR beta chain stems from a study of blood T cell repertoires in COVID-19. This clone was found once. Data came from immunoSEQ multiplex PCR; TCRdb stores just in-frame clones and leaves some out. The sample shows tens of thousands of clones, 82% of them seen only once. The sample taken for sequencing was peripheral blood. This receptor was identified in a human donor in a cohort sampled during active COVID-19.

The CDR3 region is CASSDVAGGHPDTQYF. The DNA of the CDR3 is TGTGCCAGCAGTGACGTGGCGGGGGGGCACCCAGATACGCAGTATTTT. V and J are TRBV6-4 and TRBJ2-3; 9 nucleotides agree with TRBD2. The CDR3 extends over 16 amino acids. Germline loops: CDR1 MRHNA, CDR2 SNTAGT. The V and J ends lost 2 bases and 4 bases, in that order; junction bases with no gene match: 7.